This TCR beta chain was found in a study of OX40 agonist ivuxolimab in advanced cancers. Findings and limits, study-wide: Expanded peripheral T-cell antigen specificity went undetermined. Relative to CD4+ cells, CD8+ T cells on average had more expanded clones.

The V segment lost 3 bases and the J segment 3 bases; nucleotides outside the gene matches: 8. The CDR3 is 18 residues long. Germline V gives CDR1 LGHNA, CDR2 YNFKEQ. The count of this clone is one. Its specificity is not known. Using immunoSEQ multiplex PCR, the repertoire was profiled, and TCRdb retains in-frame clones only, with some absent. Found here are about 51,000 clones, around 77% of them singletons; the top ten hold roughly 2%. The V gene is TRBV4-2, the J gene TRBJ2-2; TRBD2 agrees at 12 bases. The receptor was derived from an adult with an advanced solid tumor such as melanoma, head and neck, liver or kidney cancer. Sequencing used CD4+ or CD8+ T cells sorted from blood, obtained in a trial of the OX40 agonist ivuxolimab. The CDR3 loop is CASSQDLAGGLYTGELFF. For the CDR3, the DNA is TGTGCCAGCAGCCAGGATCTAGCGGGAGGGCTGTACACCGGGGAGCTGTTTTTT.